This T cell receptor beta chain was sequenced in a study of T-cell reconstitution after alpha-beta-depleted transplantation in children. Trimming took 5 bases from V and 2 from J, leaving 12 bases between them. The CDR3 is 13 residues long. Germline lookup yields CDR1 SQVTM and CDR2 ANQGSEA. This clonotype was detected many times. Preparing the TCRbeta library involved the use of unique molecular identifiers. TCRdb re-derived calls from the PCR reads in MiXCR, one entry per CDR3 protein. The table has about 610,000 distinct CDR3 sequences, roughly 10% seen once. This TCR was recovered from a human donor who donated a stem cell graft to a child with acute myeloid leukemia. The chain carries TRBV29-1 and TRBJ2-5; D not resolved. Sequencing was performed on PBMCs from the stem cell graft donor, taken from the stem cell graft. The CDR3 nucleotides are TGCAGCGTTAGCCCGGACGGACAAGAGACCCAGTACTTC. Residues: CSVSPDGQETQYF.